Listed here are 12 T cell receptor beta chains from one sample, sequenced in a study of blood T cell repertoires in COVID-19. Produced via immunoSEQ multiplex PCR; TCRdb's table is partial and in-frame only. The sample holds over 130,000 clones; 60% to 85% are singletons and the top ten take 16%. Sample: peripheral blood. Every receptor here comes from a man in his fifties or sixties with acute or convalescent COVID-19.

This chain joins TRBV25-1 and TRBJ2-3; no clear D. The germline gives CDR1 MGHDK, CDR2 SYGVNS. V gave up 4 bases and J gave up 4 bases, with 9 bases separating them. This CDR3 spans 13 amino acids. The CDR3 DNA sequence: TGTGCCAGCAGTGTGCGGTCCCCAGATACGCAGTATTTT. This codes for CASSVRSPDTQYF.

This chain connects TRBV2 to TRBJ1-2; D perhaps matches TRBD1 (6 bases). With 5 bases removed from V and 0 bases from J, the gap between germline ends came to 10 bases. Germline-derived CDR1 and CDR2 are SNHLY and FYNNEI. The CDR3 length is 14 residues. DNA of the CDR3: TGTGCCAGCAGTTTTGACAGGACTAACTATGGCTACACCTTC. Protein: CASSFDRTNYGYTF. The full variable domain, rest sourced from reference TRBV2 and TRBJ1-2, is EPEVTQTPSHQVTQMGQEVILRCVPISNHLYFYWYRQILGQKVEFLVSFYNNEISEKSEIFDDQFSVERPDGSNFTLKIRSTKLEDSAMYFCASSFDRTNYGYTFGSGTRLTVV.

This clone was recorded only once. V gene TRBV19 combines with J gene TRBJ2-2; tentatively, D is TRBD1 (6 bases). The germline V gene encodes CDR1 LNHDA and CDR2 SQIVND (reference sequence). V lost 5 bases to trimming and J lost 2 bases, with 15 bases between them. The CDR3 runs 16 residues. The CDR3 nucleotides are TGTGCCAGTAGTCCCCAACAGGGTGAAAACACCGGGGAGCTGTTTTTT. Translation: CASSPQQGENTGELFF.

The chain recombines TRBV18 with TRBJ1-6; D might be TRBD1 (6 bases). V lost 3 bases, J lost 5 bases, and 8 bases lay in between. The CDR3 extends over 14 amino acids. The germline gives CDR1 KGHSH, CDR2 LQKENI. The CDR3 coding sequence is TGTGCCAGCTCACCCGGACAGAATAATTCACCCCTCCACTTT. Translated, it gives CASSPGQNNSPLHF.

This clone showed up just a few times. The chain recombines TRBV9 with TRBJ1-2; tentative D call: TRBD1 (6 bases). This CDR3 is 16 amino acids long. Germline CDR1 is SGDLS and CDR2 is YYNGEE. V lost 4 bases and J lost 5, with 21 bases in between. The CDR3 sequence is CASSRGADTDGYGYTF. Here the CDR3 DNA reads TGTGCCAGCAGCCGGGGGGCCGATACGGATGGATATGGCTACACCTTC.

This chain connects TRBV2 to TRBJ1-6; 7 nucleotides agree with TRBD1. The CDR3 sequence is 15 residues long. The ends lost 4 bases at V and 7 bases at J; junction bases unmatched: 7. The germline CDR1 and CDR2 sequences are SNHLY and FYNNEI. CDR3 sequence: CASSAGRQGNSPLHF. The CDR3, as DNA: TGTGCCAGCAGTGCGGGGAGACAGGGCAATTCACCCCTCCACTTT.

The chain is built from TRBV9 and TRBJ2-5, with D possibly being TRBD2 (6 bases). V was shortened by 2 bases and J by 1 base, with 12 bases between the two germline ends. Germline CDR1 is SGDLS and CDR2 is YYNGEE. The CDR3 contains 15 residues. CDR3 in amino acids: CASSVDGRFQETQYF. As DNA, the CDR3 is TGTGCCAGCAGCGTTGACGGGAGATTCCAAGAGACCCAGTACTTC.

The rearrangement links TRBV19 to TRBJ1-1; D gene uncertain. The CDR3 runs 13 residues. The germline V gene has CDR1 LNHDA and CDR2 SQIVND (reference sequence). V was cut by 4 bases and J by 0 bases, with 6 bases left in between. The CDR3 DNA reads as TGTGCCAGTAGTAATCAAATGAACACTGAAGCTTTCTTT. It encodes CASSNQMNTEAFF.

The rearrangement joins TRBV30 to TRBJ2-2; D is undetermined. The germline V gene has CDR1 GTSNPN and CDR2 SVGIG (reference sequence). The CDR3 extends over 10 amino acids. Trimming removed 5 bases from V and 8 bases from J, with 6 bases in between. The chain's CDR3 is CAWGLGELFF. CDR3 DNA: TGTGCCTGGGGGCTTGGGGAGCTGTTTTTT.

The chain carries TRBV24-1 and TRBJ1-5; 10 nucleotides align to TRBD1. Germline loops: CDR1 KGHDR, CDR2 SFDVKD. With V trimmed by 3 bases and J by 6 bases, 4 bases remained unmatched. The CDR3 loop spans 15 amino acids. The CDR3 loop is CATSDTGTGVQPQHF. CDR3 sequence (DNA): TGTGCCACCAGTGATACCGGGACAGGGGTTCAGCCCCAGCATTTT.

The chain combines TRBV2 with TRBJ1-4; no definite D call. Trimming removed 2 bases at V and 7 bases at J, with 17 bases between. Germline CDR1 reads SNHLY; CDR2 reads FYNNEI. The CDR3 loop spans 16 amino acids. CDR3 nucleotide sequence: TGTGCCAGCAGTGAAAATCCGGGAAGGGAGAGTGAAAAACTGTTTTTT. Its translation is CASSENPGRESEKLFF.

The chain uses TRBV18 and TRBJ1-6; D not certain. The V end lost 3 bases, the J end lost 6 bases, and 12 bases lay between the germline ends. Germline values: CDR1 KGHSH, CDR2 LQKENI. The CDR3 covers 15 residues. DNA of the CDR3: TGTGCCAGCTCACCCGGTTTAGGGAGTAATTCACCCCTCCACTTT. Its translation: CASSPGLGSNSPLHF.